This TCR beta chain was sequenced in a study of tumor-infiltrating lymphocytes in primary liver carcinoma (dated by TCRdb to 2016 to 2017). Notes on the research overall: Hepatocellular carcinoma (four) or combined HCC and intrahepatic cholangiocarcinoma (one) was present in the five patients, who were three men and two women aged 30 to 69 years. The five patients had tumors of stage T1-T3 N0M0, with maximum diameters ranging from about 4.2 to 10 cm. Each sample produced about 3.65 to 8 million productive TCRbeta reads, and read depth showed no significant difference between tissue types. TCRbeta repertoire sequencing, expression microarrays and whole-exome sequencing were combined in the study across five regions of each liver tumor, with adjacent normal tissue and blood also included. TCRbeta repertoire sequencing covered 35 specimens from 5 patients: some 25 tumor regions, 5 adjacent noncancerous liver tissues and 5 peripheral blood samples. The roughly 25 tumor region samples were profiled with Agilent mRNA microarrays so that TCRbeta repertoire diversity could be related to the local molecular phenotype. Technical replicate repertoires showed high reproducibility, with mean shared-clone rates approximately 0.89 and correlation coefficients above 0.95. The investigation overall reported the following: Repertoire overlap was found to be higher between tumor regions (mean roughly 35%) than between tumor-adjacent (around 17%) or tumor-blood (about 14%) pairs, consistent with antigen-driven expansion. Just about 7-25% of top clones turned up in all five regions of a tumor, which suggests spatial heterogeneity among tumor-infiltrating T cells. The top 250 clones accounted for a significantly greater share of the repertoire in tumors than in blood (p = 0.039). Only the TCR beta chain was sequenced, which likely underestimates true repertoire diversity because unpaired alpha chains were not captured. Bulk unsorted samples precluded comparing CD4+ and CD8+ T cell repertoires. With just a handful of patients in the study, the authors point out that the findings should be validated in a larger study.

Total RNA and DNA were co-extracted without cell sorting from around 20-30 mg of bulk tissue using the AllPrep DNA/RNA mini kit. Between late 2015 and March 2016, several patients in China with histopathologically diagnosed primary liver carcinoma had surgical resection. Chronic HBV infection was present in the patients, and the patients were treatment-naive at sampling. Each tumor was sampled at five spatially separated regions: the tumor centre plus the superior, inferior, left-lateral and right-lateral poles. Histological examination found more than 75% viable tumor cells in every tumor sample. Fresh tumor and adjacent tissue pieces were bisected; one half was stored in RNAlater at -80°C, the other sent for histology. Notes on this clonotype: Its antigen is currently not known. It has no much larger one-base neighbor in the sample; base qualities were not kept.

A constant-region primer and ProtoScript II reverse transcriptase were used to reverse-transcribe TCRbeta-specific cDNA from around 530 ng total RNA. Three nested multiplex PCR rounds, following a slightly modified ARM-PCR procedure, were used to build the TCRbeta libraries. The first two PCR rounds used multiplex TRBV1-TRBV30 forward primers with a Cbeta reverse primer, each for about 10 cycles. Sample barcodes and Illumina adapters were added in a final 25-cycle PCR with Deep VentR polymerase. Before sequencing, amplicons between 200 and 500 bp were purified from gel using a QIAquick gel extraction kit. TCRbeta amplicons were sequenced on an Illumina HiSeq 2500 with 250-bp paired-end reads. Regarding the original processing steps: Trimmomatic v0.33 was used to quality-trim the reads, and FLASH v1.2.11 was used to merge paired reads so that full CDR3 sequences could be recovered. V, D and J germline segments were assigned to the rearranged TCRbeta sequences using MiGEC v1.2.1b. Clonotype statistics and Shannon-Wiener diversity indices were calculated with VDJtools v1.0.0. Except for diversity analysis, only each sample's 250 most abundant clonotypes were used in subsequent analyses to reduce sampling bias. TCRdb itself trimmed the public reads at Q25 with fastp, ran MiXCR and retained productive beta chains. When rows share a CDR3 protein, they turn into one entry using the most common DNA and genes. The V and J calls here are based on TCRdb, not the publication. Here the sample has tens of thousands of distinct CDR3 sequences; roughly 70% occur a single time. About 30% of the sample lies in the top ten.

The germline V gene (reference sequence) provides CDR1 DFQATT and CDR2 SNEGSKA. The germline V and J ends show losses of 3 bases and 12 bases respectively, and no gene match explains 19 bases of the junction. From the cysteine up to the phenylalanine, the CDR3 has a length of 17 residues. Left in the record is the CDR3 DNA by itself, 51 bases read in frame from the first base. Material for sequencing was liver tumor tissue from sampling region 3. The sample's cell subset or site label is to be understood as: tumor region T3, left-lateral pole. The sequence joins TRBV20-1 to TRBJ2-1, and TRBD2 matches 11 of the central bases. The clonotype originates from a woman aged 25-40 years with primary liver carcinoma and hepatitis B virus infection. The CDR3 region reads CSASLASGRYRYDGQFF. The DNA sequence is TGCAGTGCTAGTCTCGCTAGCGGGAGGTATAGGTACGATGGGCAGTTCTTC.